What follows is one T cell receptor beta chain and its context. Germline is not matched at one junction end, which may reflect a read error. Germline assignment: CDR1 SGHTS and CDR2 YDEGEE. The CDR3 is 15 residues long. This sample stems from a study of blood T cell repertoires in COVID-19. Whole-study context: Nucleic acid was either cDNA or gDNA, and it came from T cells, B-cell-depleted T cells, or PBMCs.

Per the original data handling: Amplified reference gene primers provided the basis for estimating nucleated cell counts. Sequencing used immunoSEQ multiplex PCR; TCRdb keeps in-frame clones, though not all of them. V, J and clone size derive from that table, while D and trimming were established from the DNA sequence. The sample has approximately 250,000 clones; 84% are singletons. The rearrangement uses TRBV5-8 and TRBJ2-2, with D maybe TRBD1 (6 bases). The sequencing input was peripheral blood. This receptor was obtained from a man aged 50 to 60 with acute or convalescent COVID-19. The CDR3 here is CASSLDRKITGELFF. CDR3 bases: TGTGCCAGCAGTTTGGACAGAAAGATAACCGGGGAGCTGTTTTTT.